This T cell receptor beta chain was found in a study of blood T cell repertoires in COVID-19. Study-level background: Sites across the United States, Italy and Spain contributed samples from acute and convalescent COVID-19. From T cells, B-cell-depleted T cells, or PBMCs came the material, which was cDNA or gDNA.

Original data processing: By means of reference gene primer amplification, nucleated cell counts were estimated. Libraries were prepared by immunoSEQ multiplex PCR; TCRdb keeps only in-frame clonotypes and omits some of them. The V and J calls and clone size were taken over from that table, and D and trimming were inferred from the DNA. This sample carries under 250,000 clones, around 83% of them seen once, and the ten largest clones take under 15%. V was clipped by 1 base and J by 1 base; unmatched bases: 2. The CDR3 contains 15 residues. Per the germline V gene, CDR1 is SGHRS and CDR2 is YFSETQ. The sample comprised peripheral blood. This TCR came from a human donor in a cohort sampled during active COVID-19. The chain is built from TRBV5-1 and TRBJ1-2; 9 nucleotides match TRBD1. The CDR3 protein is CASSLRDRVNYGYTF. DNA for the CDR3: TGCGCCAGCAGCTTGCGGGACAGGGTTAACTATGGCTACACCTTC.